Each of the 22 T cell receptor beta chains below was sequenced from the same sample in a study of T-cell reconstitution after alpha-beta-depleted transplantation in children. Library preparation (for TCRbeta) was performed with unique molecular identifiers. One entry per CDR3 protein, called by TCRdb with MiXCR from the PCR reads. The sample holds more than 75,000 distinct CDR3 sequences, 20% to 25% seen once. Sequencing used PBMCs, obtained before TCRalphabeta/CD19-depleted stem cell transplant. The source of these receptors is a boy aged 2 to 9 with acute lymphoblastic leukemia, due to receive a stem cell transplant.

The gene calls are TRBV28 and TRBJ1-5; the match to TRBD1 covers 7 bases. The germline gives CDR1 MDHEN, CDR2 SYDVKM. V shed 6 bases and J 5 bases; nucleotides not matched to a gene: 7. This CDR3 contains 14 residues. The CDR3 protein is CASRPSQGDQPQHF. The CDR3 DNA sequence: TGTGCCAGCAGGCCCTCTCAGGGGGATCAGCCCCAGCATTTT.

This chain uses TRBV3-1 with TRBJ2-7; TRBD1 matches 8 bases. V was clipped by 7 bases and J by 6 bases; unmatched bases: 11. This CDR3 is built from 14 residues. The germline gives CDR1 LGHDT, CDR2 YNNKEL (reference sequence). This CDR3 reads CASTSTGTGSEQYF. As DNA, the CDR3 is TGTGCCAGCACCTCAACCGGGACAGGCTCCGAGCAGTACTTC.

This clonotype occurred a few times. The chain combines TRBV28 with TRBJ2-3; 7 bases line up with TRBD2. Germline trimming cut 6 bases from V and 0 bases from J; bases unmatched to any gene: 12. The CDR3 is 17 residues long. Germline V gene data show CDR1 as MDHEN and CDR2 as SYDVKM. CDR3 in amino acids: CASSPPAGGGSTDTQYF. CDR3 sequence (DNA): TGTGCCAGCAGCCCTCCCGCGGGCGGGGGTAGCACAGATACGCAGTATTTT.

This clonotype is classed as medium-sized. The chain carries TRBV5-1 and TRBJ2-5; a possible D gene is TRBD2 (5 bases). From germline, CDR1 is SGHRS and CDR2 YFSETQ. This CDR3 is 16 amino acids long. Trimming cost V 0 bases and J 2 bases, with 14 bases left between them. The CDR3 bases are TGCGCCAGCAGCTTGGCCAGTAGCGAGCCGCAAGAGACCCAGTACTTC. Its protein is CASSLASSEPQETQYF.

The V and J genes are TRBV11-2 and TRBJ2-1; 7 bases align to TRBD1. The CDR3 is 15 residues long. V lost 4 bases and J lost 0; bases outside the gene matches: 3. Germline V CDR1 and CDR2: SGHAT, FQNNGV. This CDR3 is CASSYGTASYNEQFF. The CDR3 coding sequence is TGTGCCAGCAGCTATGGGACAGCCTCCTACAATGAGCAGTTCTTC.

This clonotype appeared a few times. This chain links TRBV20-1 with TRBJ2-7; 9 bases fit TRBD2. The CDR3 has 14 residues. Germline V gives CDR1 DFQATT, CDR2 SNEGSKA (reference sequence). Unmatched junction bases numbered 7, after V lost 3 bases and J lost 4 bases. The CDR3 sequence is CSASGREGWYEQYF. The CDR3 coding sequence is TGCAGTGCTAGTGGGCGGGAGGGCTGGTACGAGCAGTACTTC.

This rearrangement joins TRBV5-1 to TRBJ1-4; 9 nucleotides match TRBD1. The V and J ends lost 6 bases and 6 bases, in that order; junction bases with no gene match: 12. CDR1 SGHRS and CDR2 YFSETQ come from the germline V gene. This CDR3 comprises 16 residues. DNA for the CDR3: TGCGCCAGCACCTCGTTACCGGGACAGGGTGATGAAAAACTGTTTTTT. Protein product: CASTSLPGQGDEKLFF.

This clonotype showed up many times. The V gene is TRBV7-6, the J gene TRBJ1-1; D may be TRBD1 (6 bases). V lost 1 base and J lost 7, with 10 bases in between. Germline CDR1 and CDR2: SGHVS and FNYEAQ. The CDR3 has 13 amino acids. The CDR3 sequence is CASSLVQGGEAFF. The DNA of the CDR3 is TGTGCCAGCAGCTTAGTACAGGGTGGTGAAGCTTTCTTT.

This chain uses TRBV29-1 with TRBJ2-5; 7 nucleotides agree with TRBD2. The CDR3 covers 19 residues. Germline CDR1 is SQVTM and CDR2 is ANQGSEA. The junction had 25 bases not matched to a gene; V was cut back by 2 bases and J by 7 bases. The CDR3 spells CSVEPRGSSSGVPPRTQYF. DNA for the CDR3: TGCAGCGTTGAACCCCGGGGCAGCTCTAGCGGAGTTCCACCGAGGACCCAGTACTTC.

This clonotype was seen only once. The J gene is TRBJ2-4, the V gene TRBV5-1; 7 bases line up with TRBD2. CDR1 and CDR2 from the germline V gene are SGHRS and YFSETQ. The CDR3 contains 17 residues. V shed 2 bases and J 5 bases; nucleotides not matched to a gene: 13. The CDR3 protein is CASSLGLAEGRENIQYF. CDR3 nucleotide sequence: TGCGCCAGCAGCTTAGGGCTAGCGGAGGGTCGGGAAAACATTCAGTACTTC. The full variable domain, completed using reference TRBV5-1 and TRBJ2-4, is KAGVTQTPRYLIKTRGQQVTLSCSPISGHRSVSWYQQTPGQGLQFLFEYFSETQRNKGNFPGRFSGRQFSNSRSEMNVSTLELGDSALYLCASSLGLAEGRENIQYFGAGTRLSVL.

The sample holds many counts of this clonotype. The gene calls are TRBV12-3 or TRBV12-4 and TRBJ2-5, with 10 bases aligning to TRBD2. The length of the CDR3 is 13 residues. V gave up 6 bases and J gave up 5 bases; unmatched junction bases: 3. CDR3 region: CASRISGRETQYF. CDR3 DNA sequence: TGTGCCAGCAGGATTAGCGGGAGGGAGACCCAGTACTTC.

This chain links TRBV21-1 with TRBJ1-1; the table's D call TRBD1 went unverified against the DNA. TRBV21-1 is an annotated pseudogene. The CDR3 consists of 13 residues. The CDR3 DNA reads as TGTGCCAGCGGACTGACAGGGGACACTGAAGCTTTCTTT. This gives the protein CASGLTGDTEAFF.

There are many counts of this clonotype. The V call is TRBV28, the J call TRBJ2-3, with 11 bases identical to TRBD2. The CDR3 extends over 15 amino acids. Germline values: CDR1 MDHEN, CDR2 SYDVKM. The V segment lost 5 bases and the J segment 2 bases; nucleotides outside the gene matches: 3. The CDR3 bases are TGTGCCAGCAGTAGACTAGCGGGATTCACAGATACGCAGTATTTT. This encodes CASSRLAGFTDTQYF.

This clonotype came up many times. The chain carries TRBV7-2 and TRBJ2-5; D call uncertain. The CDR3 is 16 residues long. V shed 6 bases and J shed 2 bases, with 19 bases lying between them. CDR1 and CDR2 (germline): SGHTA, FQGNSA. In DNA, the CDR3 is TGTGCCAGCAGTCCCCAGCTCGCGTCTGTTCAAGAGACCCAGTACTTC. Encoded protein: CASSPQLASVQETQYF.

This clonotype was counted ten times or more. The chain has TRBV5-1 and TRBJ2-7; 8 nucleotides match TRBD2. From germline, CDR1 is SGHRS and CDR2 YFSETQ. The CDR3 is made up of 15 amino acids. V gave up 4 bases and J gave up 3 bases; unmatched junction bases: 9. The CDR3 DNA reads TGCGCCAGCAGCCAAGACGGGGGGACTAGCTACGAGCAGTACTTC. This sequence encodes CASSQDGGTSYEQYF.

In this sample, this clonotype turned up many times. V gene TRBV7-8 combines with J gene TRBJ2-1; 11 nucleotides match TRBD2. This CDR3 spans 14 amino acids. Trimming took 5 bases from V and 13 from J; bases not matched to a gene: 10. CDR1 SGHVS and CDR2 FQNEAQ come from the germline V gene. CDR3 residues: CASSLGTSGGQQFF. In nucleotides, the CDR3 is TGTGCCAGCAGCCTAGGGACTAGCGGAGGCCAACAGTTCTTC. Filled out from reference TRBV7-8 and TRBJ2-1, the complete variable domain reads GAGVSQSPRYKVAKRGQDVALRCDPISGHVSLFWYQQALGQGPEFLTYFQNEAQLDKSGLPSDRFFAERPEGSVSTLKIQRTQQEDSAVYLCASSLGTSGGQQFFGPGTRLTVL.

The V and J genes are TRBV5-1 and TRBJ2-7; D ambiguous. The CDR3 is 14 amino acids. Germline loops: CDR1 SGHRS, CDR2 YFSETQ. V was clipped by 0 bases and J by 0 bases, with 7 bases between them. The CDR3 sequence: CASSLGQSSYEQYF. The CDR3 nucleotides are TGCGCCAGCAGCTTGGGTCAGAGCTCCTACGAGCAGTACTTC.

This clonotype was detected only a few times. DNA for the CDR3: TGTGCCAGCAGCTCCTCTCCGGGACAGGGGGCTCGGGAGCAGTACTTC. Protein sequence: CASSSSPGQGAREQYF. This rearrangement joins TRBV7-3 to TRBJ2-7; 12 nucleotides agree with TRBD1. Germline values: CDR1 SGHTA, CDR2 FQGTGA. After removal of 4 bases from V and 7 bases from J, the junction contained 11 bases not matched to a gene. This CDR3 spans 16 amino acids.

J is TRBJ1-1 and V is TRBV7-3; D unresolved. The V gene lost 2 bases and the J gene lost 5 bases, with 9 bases spanning the gap. The germline gives CDR1 SGHTA, CDR2 FQGTGA. The CDR3 is 13 amino acids. The CDR3: CASSLGVGTEAFF. The CDR3 bases are TGTGCCAGCAGCTTAGGTGTAGGGACTGAAGCTTTCTTT.

In this sample, this clonotype turned up many times. The V call is TRBV24-1, the J call TRBJ2-1; D is perhaps TRBD2 (6 bases). In germline, CDR1 is KGHDR, CDR2 SFDVKD. Trimming stripped 3 bases from V and 2 bases from J, with 16 bases between. The CDR3 is made up of 17 amino acids. CDR3 in amino acids: CATSDRDGSGPYNEQFF. In DNA form, the CDR3 reads TGTGCCACCAGTGATCGGGACGGGAGCGGCCCCTACAATGAGCAGTTCTTC.

A few counts support this clonotype. This chain uses TRBV5-4 with TRBJ2-7; D perhaps matches TRBD2 (5 bases). The germline CDR1 and CDR2 sequences are SGHNT and YYREEE (reference sequence). V dropped 6 bases and J dropped 2 bases, with 18 bases sitting between them. CDR3 length equals 15 residues. CDR3 bases: TGTGCCAGCACGCTTGGATTGGGGAGCACCTACGAGCAGTACTTC. Encoded protein: CASTLGLGSTYEQYF.

This clonotype turned up a few times. This chain uses TRBV5-5 with TRBJ2-5; D unresolved. CDR3 length equals 11 residues. Germline CDR1 is SGHKS and CDR2 is YYEKEE (reference sequence). V was clipped by 7 bases and J by 4 bases, with 8 bases between them. The CDR3 is CASLLSETQYF. CDR3 DNA sequence: TGTGCCAGCCTACTTTCAGAGACCCAGTACTTC.